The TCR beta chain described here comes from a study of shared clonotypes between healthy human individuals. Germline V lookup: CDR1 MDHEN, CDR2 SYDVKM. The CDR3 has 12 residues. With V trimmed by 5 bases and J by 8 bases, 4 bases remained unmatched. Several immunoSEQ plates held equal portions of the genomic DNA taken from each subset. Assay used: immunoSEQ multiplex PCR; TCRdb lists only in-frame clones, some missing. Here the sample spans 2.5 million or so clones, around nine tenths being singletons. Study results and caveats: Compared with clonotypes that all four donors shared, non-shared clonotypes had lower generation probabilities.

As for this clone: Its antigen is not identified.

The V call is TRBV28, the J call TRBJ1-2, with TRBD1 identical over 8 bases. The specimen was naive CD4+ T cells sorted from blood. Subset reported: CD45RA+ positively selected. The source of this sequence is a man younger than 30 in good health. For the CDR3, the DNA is TGTGCCAGCAGTGACAGGGGACGAGGCTACACCTTC. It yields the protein CASSDRGRGYTF.